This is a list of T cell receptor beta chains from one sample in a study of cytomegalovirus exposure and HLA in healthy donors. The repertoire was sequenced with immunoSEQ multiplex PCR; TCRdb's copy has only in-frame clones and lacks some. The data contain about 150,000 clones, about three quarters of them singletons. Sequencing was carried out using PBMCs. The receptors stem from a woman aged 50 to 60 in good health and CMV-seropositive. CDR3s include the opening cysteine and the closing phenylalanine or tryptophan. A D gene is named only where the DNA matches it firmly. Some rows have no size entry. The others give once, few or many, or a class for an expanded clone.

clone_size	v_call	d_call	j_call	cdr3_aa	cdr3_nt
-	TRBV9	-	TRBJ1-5	CASSVVGEEGQPQHF	TGTGCCAGCAGCGTAGTAGGGGAGGAAGGACAGCCCCAGCATTTT
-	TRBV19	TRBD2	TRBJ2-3	CASSMASGRVADTQYF	TGTGCCAGTAGTATGGCTAGCGGGAGAGTAGCAGATACGCAGTATTTT
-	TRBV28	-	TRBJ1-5	CASSPGWGDYQPQHF	TGTGCCAGCAGCCCGGGATGGGGGGATTACCAGCCCCAGCATTTT
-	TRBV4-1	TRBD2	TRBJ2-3	CASSQDTGTSGSSDTQYF	TGCGCCAGCAGCCAAGATACGGGGACTAGCGGTAGCAGCGATACGCAGTATTTT
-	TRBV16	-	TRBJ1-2	CASSPGVYGYTF	TGTGCCAGCAGCCCGGGGGTATATGGCTACACCTTC
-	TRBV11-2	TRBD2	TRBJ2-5	CASSLLSGGTGETQYF	TGTGCCAGCAGCTTATTAAGCGGGGGGACTGGGGAGACCCAGTACTTC
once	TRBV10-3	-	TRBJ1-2	CAISESPASSKGDGYTF	TGTGCCATCAGTGAGTCGCCGGCCTCCTCTAAAGGGGATGGCTACACCTTC
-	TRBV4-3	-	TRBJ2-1	CASSPGRANEQFF	TGCGCCAGCAGCCCCGGCAGGGCCAATGAGCAGTTCTTC
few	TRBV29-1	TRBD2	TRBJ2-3	CSVTGTSGPYTQYF	TGCAGCGTGACCGGGACTAGCGGGCCTTATACGCAGTATTTT
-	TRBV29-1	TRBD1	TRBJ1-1	CSGGQGGTEAFF	TGCAGCGGGGGACAGGGGGGGACTGAAGCTTTCTTT
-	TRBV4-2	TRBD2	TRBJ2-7	CASSPPAGTSSYEQYF	TGTGCCAGCAGCCCTCCGGCCGGGACTAGCTCCTACGAGCAGTACTTC
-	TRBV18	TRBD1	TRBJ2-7	CASSPQAGGVYEQYF	TGTGCCAGCTCACCACAGGCAGGGGGTGTCTACGAGCAGTACTTC
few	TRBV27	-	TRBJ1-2	CASRLHTNYGYTF	TGTGCCAGCAGACTCCATACTAACTATGGCTACACCTTC
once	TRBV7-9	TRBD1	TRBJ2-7	CASSPGTGGYEQYF	TGTGCCAGCAGCCCCGGGACAGGGGGCTACGAGCAGTACTTC
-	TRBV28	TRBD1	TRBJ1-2	CATQGEANYGYTF	TGTGCCACTCAGGGGGAGGCTAACTATGGCTACACCTTC
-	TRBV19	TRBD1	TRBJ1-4	CASSSTTGGEKLFF	TGTGCCAGTAGTTCAACGACAGGGGGGGAAAAACTGTTTTTT
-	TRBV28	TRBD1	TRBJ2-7	CASSDGGQVSQQYF	TGTGCCAGCAGTGACGGTGGACAGGTCTCCCAGCAGTACTTC
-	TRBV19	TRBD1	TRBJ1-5	CASHSDRGNQPQHF	TGTGCCAGCCATTCGGACAGGGGCAATCAGCCCCAGCATTTT
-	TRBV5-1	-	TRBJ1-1	CASSLGQAGNAFF	TGCGCCAGCAGCTTGGGGCAGGCAGGGAACGCTTTCTTT
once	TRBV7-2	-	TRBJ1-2	CASSSIPTNYGYTF	TGTGCCAGCAGCTCAATCCCCACTAACTATGGCTACACCTTC
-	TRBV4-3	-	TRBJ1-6	CASSQEEGQNSPLHF	TGCGCCAGCAGCCAAGAAGAGGGACAAAATTCACCCCTCCACTTT
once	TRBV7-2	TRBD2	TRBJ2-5	CASSLEVGTSGEETQYF	TGTGCCAGCAGCTTAGAGGTTGGGACTAGCGGTGAAGAGACCCAGTACTTC
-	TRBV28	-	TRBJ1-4	CASSTRRGTNEKLFF	TGTGCCAGCTCCACCCGACGGGGGACTAATGAAAAACTGTTTTTT
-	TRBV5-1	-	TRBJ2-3	CASSVRGGANTDTQYF	TGCGCCAGCAGCGTCCGGGGCGGGGCGAACACAGATACGCAGTATTTT
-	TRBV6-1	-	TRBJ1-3	CASSGGQFSGNTIYF	TGTGCCAGCAGTGGAGGACAGTTCTCTGGAAACACCATATATTTT
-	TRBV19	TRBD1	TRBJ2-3	CASSIRDRGATDTQYF	TGTGCCAGTAGTATACGGGACAGGGGGGCCACAGATACGCAGTATTTT